Below are 30 T cell receptor beta chains sequenced from a single sample in a study of control samples from healthy donors and cancer patients. Sequencing used immunoSEQ multiplex PCR; TCRdb keeps in-frame clones, though not all of them. The data hold about 95,000 clones, with roughly 80% observed a single time. The source material was blood. These receptors were collected from a man aged 30-40 years in good health.

The chain combines TRBV19 with TRBJ1-1; D gene ambiguous. The germline V and J ends were trimmed by 3 bases and 3 bases, with 8 bases remaining between them. This CDR3 has 13 residues. Germline CDR1 reads LNHDA; CDR2 reads SQIVND (reference sequence). CDR3 bases: TGTGCCAGTAGTATCTCCCTATACACTGAAGCTTTCTTT. Amino acids: CASSISLYTEAFF.

A single count supports this clone. The chain is built from TRBV2 and TRBJ1-1, with D unresolved. Germline values: CDR1 SNHLY, CDR2 FYNNEI. V was cut by 7 bases and J by 7 bases, with 16 bases left in between. CDR3 length equals 13 residues. CDR3 DNA sequence: TGTGCCAGCACATTCGGAACCAACTTTGAAGCTTTCTTT. Translated, it gives CASTFGTNFEAFF.

This clone was picked up a small number of times. The CDR3 DNA sequence: TGTGCCAGCAGAAAAGGACGTCCGAGGGGGAACACTGAAGCTTTCTTT. Its protein is CASRKGRPRGNTEAFF. The chain uses TRBV27 and TRBJ1-1, with D perhaps TRBD1 (5 bases). The length of the CDR3 is 16 residues. From germline, CDR1 is MNHEY and CDR2 SMNVEV (reference sequence). Trimming took off 6 bases at V and 1 base at J, with 18 bases between the two ends.

The rearrangement links TRBV7-3 to TRBJ1-1; TRBD1 matches 8 bases. V was clipped by 4 bases and J by 4 bases; unmatched bases: 2. Germline loops: CDR1 SGHTA, CDR2 FQGTGA. The CDR3 spans 13 residues. CDR3: CASSYRGSTEAFF. DNA of the CDR3: TGTGCCAGCAGCTACAGGGGGAGCACTGAAGCTTTCTTT.

The CDR3 here is CASSLEGAFEKLFF. The CDR3 DNA follows: TGTGCCAGCAGCTTAGAGGGGGCGTTTGAAAAACTGTTTTTT. The rearrangement joins TRBV7-9 to TRBJ1-4, with TRBD1 matching 7 bases. V lost 1 base and J lost 7; bases outside the gene matches: 3. Germline V lookup: CDR1 SEHNR, CDR2 FQNEAQ (reference sequence). This CDR3 spans 14 amino acids.

V is TRBV30 and J is TRBJ1-2, with D unresolved. Trimming stripped 1 base from V and 1 base from J, with 16 bases between. The CDR3 spans 16 residues. Per the germline V gene, CDR1 is GTSNPN and CDR2 is SVGIG (reference sequence). The CDR3 nucleotides are TGTGCCTGGAGTGAGATCGTAGGGCCCTTTAACTATGGCTACACCTTC. Encoded protein: CAWSEIVGPFNYGYTF.

The V call is TRBV5-1, the J call TRBJ1-4; TRBD1 might be the D (5 bases). The CDR3 has 14 amino acids. V was trimmed by 6 bases and J by 8 bases, leaving 17 bases between them. Germline lookup yields CDR1 SGHRS and CDR2 YFSETQ. The CDR3 sequence is CASTLGGASEKLFF. The CDR3 nucleotides read TGCGCCAGCACCCTGGGAGGGGCCTCGGAAAAACTGTTTTTT.

J is TRBJ2-1 and V is TRBV7-3, with D maybe TRBD2 (5 bases). Trimming took 1 base from V and 4 from J, leaving 14 bases between them. Germline lookup yields CDR1 SGHTA and CDR2 FQGTGA. The CDR3 spans 16 residues. The DNA for the CDR3 is TGTGCCAGCAGCTTAAGCGGCCCGGGCGGGTACAATGAGCAGTTCTTC. Translating gives CASSLSGPGGYNEQFF.

This clone was counted only a few times. The rearrangement uses TRBV5-1 and TRBJ1-3; D gene ambiguous. The CDR3 extends over 15 amino acids. Deletions cut 4 bases from V and 0 bases from J, with 11 bases between. Germline-derived CDR1 and CDR2 are SGHRS and YFSETQ. The CDR3 bases are TGCGCCAGCAGCCCAGGACTCCTCTCTGGAAACACCATATATTTT. Translated: CASSPGLLSGNTIYF. The full variable domain, with the rest looked up from reference TRBV5-1 and TRBJ1-3, is KAGVTQTPRYLIKTRGQQVTLSCSPISGHRSVSWYQQTPGQGLQFLFEYFSETQRNKGNFPGRFSGRQFSNSRSEMNVSTLELGDSALYLCASSPGLLSGNTIYFGEGSWLTVV.

This sequence joins TRBV19 and TRBJ1-3; 7 bases match TRBD1. The CDR3 has 16 amino acids. Germline V CDR1 and CDR2: LNHDA, SQIVND (reference sequence). V was clipped by 5 bases and J by 4 bases; unmatched bases: 11. The CDR3 loop reads CASSFPSTGIGNTIYF. The CDR3 DNA reads as TGTGCCAGTAGTTTTCCCTCGACAGGGATCGGAAACACCATATATTTT.

Here the CDR3 reads CASSRGPSESTDTQYF. The CDR3 DNA is TGTGCCAGCAGCCGCGGACCTAGCGAGAGCACAGATACGCAGTATTTT. V and J are TRBV7-3 and TRBJ2-3, with TRBD2 as a possible D gene (6 bases). The CDR3 is made up of 16 amino acids. Germline V gene lookup returns CDR1 SGHTA and CDR2 FQGTGA. Trimming left V 5 bases short and J 0 bases short, with 15 bases between. The full variable domain, completed using reference TRBV7-3 and TRBJ2-3, is GAGVSQTPSNKVTEKGKYVELRCDPISGHTALYWYRQSLGQGPEFLIYFQGTGAADDSGLPNDRFFAVRPEGSVSTLKIQRTERGDSAVYLCASSRGPSESTDTQYFGPGTRLTVL.

This clone was counted many times. The CDR3 sequence is CASTRGGFNEQFF. CDR3 coding DNA: TGTGCCAGCACCCGGGGGGGCTTCAATGAGCAGTTCTTC. The chain uses TRBV12-3 or TRBV12-4 and TRBJ2-1, with 8 bases fitting TRBD2. CDR3 length equals 13 residues. V was clipped by 7 bases and J by 6 bases; unmatched bases: 5.

The chain links TRBV6-1 to TRBJ2-7, with TRBD2 as a possible D gene (7 bases). From germline, CDR1 is MNHNS and CDR2 SASEGT. This CDR3 spans 17 amino acids. V lost 3 bases and J lost 6, with 24 bases in between. CDR3 residues: CASSEEGGGYLLREQYF. The CDR3 region has the DNA TGTGCCAGCAGTGAGGAAGGGGGGGGATACCTCCTACGCGAGCAGTACTTC.

The chain has TRBV5-6 and TRBJ2-4; D may be TRBD1 (5 bases). Germline lookup yields CDR1 SGHDT and CDR2 YYEEEE. V lost 0 bases and J lost 4, with 8 bases in between. The CDR3 totals 14 residues. The CDR3 here is CASSLVGEKNIQYF. The DNA for the CDR3 is TGTGCCAGCAGCTTGGTAGGGGAAAAAAACATTCAGTACTTC.

The chain joins TRBV12-5 to TRBJ1-2; the D gene is possibly TRBD1 (5 bases). Germline assignment: CDR1 LGHNT and CDR2 FRNRAP. This CDR3 region has 13 residues. Deletions cut 5 bases from V and 5 bases from J, with 12 bases between. The CDR3 DNA is TGTGCTAGTGGTACCTACGGGGGGTATGGCTACACCTTC. Amino acids: CASGTYGGYGYTF. The variable domain in full, with the rest retrieved from reference TRBV12-5 and TRBJ1-2, is DARVTQTPRHKVTEMGQEVTMRCQPILGHNTVFWYRQTMMQGLELLAYFRNRAPLDDSGMPKDRFSAEMPDATLATLKIQPSEPRDSAVYFCASGTYGGYGYTFGSGTRLTVV.

The V call is TRBV19, the J call TRBJ2-7; D is possibly TRBD1 or TRBD2 (5 bases each). The CDR3 spans 13 residues. With 6 bases removed from V and 2 bases from J, the gap between germline ends came to 11 bases. Germline CDR1 reads LNHDA; CDR2 reads SQIVND (reference sequence). CDR3 sequence: CASRGDETYEQYF. In DNA form, the CDR3 reads TGTGCCAGTAGGGGGGACGAAACCTACGAGCAGTACTTC.

A remark on this clone: At the DNA level, this CDR3 is encoded by other sequences in the same sample as well. The chain uses TRBV5-1 and TRBJ2-3; no clear D. This CDR3 has 12 amino acids. Germline assignment: CDR1 SGHRS and CDR2 YFSETQ. V was clipped by 0 bases and J by 6 bases, with 5 bases between them. CDR3 sequence (DNA): TGCGCCAGCAGCTTGGGGGGTGATACGCAGTATTTT. As protein: CASSLGGDTQYF.

The J gene is TRBJ2-3, the V gene TRBV18; unclear D gene. This CDR3 is built from 12 residues. The V gene's germline CDR1 is KGHSH and CDR2 LQKENI. The germline V and J ends were trimmed by 3 bases and 6 bases, with 7 bases remaining between them. For the CDR3, the DNA is TGTGCCAGCTCACCTGTGGGCGATACGCAGTATTTT. Protein: CASSPVGDTQYF.

This chain uses TRBV10-3 with TRBJ1-5, with D maybe TRBD1 (5 bases). V was pared by 8 bases and J by 4 bases, with 9 bases between. The CDR3 runs 12 residues. In germline, CDR1 is ENHRY, CDR2 SYGVKD. The CDR3 loop reads CAIGAGNQPQHF. The CDR3 bases are TGTGCCATCGGTGCAGGGAATCAGCCCCAGCATTTT.

In its sample, this clone was seen once. V and J are TRBV4-1 and TRBJ2-3; D not certain. Germline V gives CDR1 MGHRA, CDR2 YSYEKL. The V end lost 5 bases, the J end lost 8 bases, and 11 bases lay between the germline ends. This CDR3 is 12 amino acids long. CDR3 amino acids: CASSLSWGTQYF. As DNA, the CDR3 is TGCGCCAGCAGCTTGTCTTGGGGTACGCAGTATTTT.

The rearrangement uses TRBV3-1 (or the pseudogene TRBV3-2) and TRBJ1-5; 9 bases fit TRBD1. This CDR3 is 14 amino acids long. CDR1 and CDR2 (germline): LGHDT, YNNKEL (reference sequence). V was pared by 5 bases and J by 7 bases, with 6 bases of the junction left unmatched. The CDR3: CASSAGTGNQPQHF. DNA for the CDR3: TGTGCCAGCAGCGCCGGGACAGGGAACCAGCCCCAGCATTTT.

Details on this clone: At one end, the junction sequence differs from germline, possibly due to a read error. The V and J genes are TRBV7-9 and TRBJ1-2, with D perhaps matching TRBD1 (6 bases). The CDR3 is made up of 14 amino acids. Germline loops: CDR1 SEHNR, CDR2 FQNEAQ (reference sequence). CDR3 nucleotide sequence: TGTGCCGGCAGCCGAGCACAGGGAGACTATGGCTACACCTTC. This translates into CAGSRAQGDYGYTF.

The V call is TRBV12-3 or TRBV12-4, the J call TRBJ1-4; possibly TRBD1 for D (5 bases). With 8 bases removed from V and 4 bases from J, the gap between germline ends came to 11 bases. This CDR3 is built from 13 residues. CDR3 protein: CASSWGGNEKLFF. The CDR3 region has the DNA TGTGCCAGCTCCTGGGGGGGTAATGAAAAACTGTTTTTT.

The table lists this clone with a count of one. The chain uses TRBV5-1 and TRBJ2-2; 11 bases align to TRBD2. The CDR3 extends over 16 amino acids. V shed 4 bases and J 3 bases; nucleotides not matched to a gene: 5. Per germline, CDR1 SGHRS and CDR2 YFSETQ. This chain's CDR3 is CASSLTSGGHTGELFF. In DNA form, the CDR3 reads TGCGCCAGCAGCCTAACTAGCGGGGGCCACACCGGGGAGCTGTTTTTT.

The genes are TRBV6-2 or TRBV6-3 and TRBJ2-6; a possible D gene is TRBD2 (6 bases). The ends were cut back, 5 bases at V and 7 bases at J, with 15 bases in the middle. Germline CDR1 and CDR2: MNHEY and SVGEGT. The CDR3 is made up of 15 amino acids. The CDR3 nucleotides are TGTGCCAGCAGTCCGATGGGGAGGAGTGCCAACGTCCTGACTTTC. Its protein product is CASSPMGRSANVLTF.

This rearrangement joins TRBV7-8 to TRBJ1-1; maybe TRBD1 (5 bases). Germline CDR1 SGHVS, CDR2 FQNEAQ. Trimming cost V 2 bases and J 8 bases, with 12 bases left between them. This CDR3 spans 13 amino acids. CDR3 region: CASSLQGITEAFF. In DNA form, the CDR3 reads TGTGCCAGCAGCTTACAGGGAATAACGGAAGCTTTCTTT. Full variable domain (outside the CDR3, taken from reference TRBV7-8 and TRBJ1-1): GAGVSQSPRYKVAKRGQDVALRCDPISGHVSLFWYQQALGQGPEFLTYFQNEAQLDKSGLPSDRFFAERPEGSVSTLKIQRTQQEDSAVYLCASSLQGITEAFFGQGTRLTVV.

In this sample, this clone turned up once. The chain combines TRBV6-5 with TRBJ1-5; D call uncertain. The V end lost 4 bases, the J end lost 0 bases, and 10 bases lay between the germline ends. Germline-derived CDR1 and CDR2 are MNHEY and SVGAGI. The CDR3 runs to 15 residues. The CDR3 region is CASSSRHDSNQPQHF. Written as DNA, the CDR3 is TGTGCCAGCAGTTCCAGACACGATAGCAATCAGCCCCAGCATTTT.

The genes are TRBV5-6 and TRBJ2-3; 11 nucleotides align to TRBD1. Germline loops: CDR1 SGHDT, CDR2 YYEEEE. This CDR3 contains 14 residues. V lost 4 bases and J lost 5; bases outside the gene matches: 3. Written as DNA, the CDR3 is TGTGCCAGCAGCCGGACAGGGGGCGAAGATACGCAGTATTTT. Residues: CASSRTGGEDTQYF. Using reference TRBV5-6 and TRBJ2-3 for the parts outside the CDR3, the full variable domain is DAGVTQSPTHLIKTRGQQVTLRCSPKSGHDTVSWYQQALGQGPQFIFQYYEEEERQRGNFPDRFSGHQFPNYSSELNVNALLLGDSALYLCASSRTGGEDTQYFGPGTRLTVL.

The chain uses TRBV7-2 and TRBJ1-2; D remains ambiguous. Trimming cost V 4 bases and J 6 bases, with 9 bases left between them. This CDR3 is built from 12 residues. Germline V gives CDR1 SGHTA, CDR2 FQGNSA. CDR3 loop: CASSSTPNGYTF. CDR3 coding DNA: TGTGCCAGCAGCTCCACACCGAATGGCTACACCTTC. The entire variable domain, with the rest obtained from reference TRBV7-2 and TRBJ1-2, is as follows: GAGVSQSPSNKVTEKGKDVELRCDPISGHTALYWYRQSLGQGLEFLIYFQGNSAPDKSGLPSDRFSAERTGGSVSTLTIQRTQQEDSAVYLCASSSTPNGYTFGSGTRLTVV.

The V gene is TRBV5-1, the J gene TRBJ1-1, with TRBD1 identical over 7 bases. This CDR3 comprises 13 residues. Looked up from germline, CDR1 is SGHRS and CDR2 is YFSETQ. V trimming: 3 bases; J trimming: 3 bases; junction bases outside the gene matches: 2. CDR3 bases: TGCGCCAGCAGCTCCCAGGGGGACACTGAAGCTTTCTTT. As protein: CASSSQGDTEAFF.